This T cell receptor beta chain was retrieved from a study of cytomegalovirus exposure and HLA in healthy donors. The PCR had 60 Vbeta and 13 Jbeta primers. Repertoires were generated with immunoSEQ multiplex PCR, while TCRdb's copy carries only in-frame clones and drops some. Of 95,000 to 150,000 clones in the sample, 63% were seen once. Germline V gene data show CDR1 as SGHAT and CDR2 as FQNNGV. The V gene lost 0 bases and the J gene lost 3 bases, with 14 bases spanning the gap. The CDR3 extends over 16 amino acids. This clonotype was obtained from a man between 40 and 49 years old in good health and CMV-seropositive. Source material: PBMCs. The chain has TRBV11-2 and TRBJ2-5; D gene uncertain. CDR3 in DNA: TGTGCCAGCAGCTTAGACGTCACCCTACTGGAAGAGACCCAGTACTTC. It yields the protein CASSLDVTLLEETQYF.